What follows describes a single T cell receptor beta chain. Its cognate antigen is unknown. The V and J ends lost 6 bases and 4 bases respectively, with 10 bases between them. Germline assignment: CDR1 MNHNS and CDR2 SASEGT. The CDR3 has 13 residues. Time point indicated: patch test 1, 2 weeks after DPC sensitization. Treatment here: therapeutic diphenylcyclopropenone sensitization with weekly scalp DPC. At patch-test visits, sampling came before the patch test. It was the library that attached unique molecular identifiers to individual cDNA molecules. TCRdb redid the calling of the RACE reads with MiXCR, one entry per CDR3 protein. The table has roughly 200,000 distinct CDR3 sequences, more than 20% seen once. The sample is drawn from a study of human T cells and chemical hapten exposure. Study outcomes and limitations: PT1 expanded TCR counts correlated positively with patch test score.

V usage is TRBV6-1 and J usage is TRBJ2-1, with D possibly matching TRBD2 (5 bases). The sequencing here drew on whole blood, taken in connection with sensitization to the hapten diphenylcyclopropenone (DPC). This clonotype originated in a woman aged 45-65 years with alopecia areata. Some clones in this sample may be carry-over from other donors' samples. The CDR3 loop is CASRLATYNEQFF. As DNA, the CDR3 is TGTGCCAGCAGATTAGCGACGTACAATGAGCAGTTCTTC.